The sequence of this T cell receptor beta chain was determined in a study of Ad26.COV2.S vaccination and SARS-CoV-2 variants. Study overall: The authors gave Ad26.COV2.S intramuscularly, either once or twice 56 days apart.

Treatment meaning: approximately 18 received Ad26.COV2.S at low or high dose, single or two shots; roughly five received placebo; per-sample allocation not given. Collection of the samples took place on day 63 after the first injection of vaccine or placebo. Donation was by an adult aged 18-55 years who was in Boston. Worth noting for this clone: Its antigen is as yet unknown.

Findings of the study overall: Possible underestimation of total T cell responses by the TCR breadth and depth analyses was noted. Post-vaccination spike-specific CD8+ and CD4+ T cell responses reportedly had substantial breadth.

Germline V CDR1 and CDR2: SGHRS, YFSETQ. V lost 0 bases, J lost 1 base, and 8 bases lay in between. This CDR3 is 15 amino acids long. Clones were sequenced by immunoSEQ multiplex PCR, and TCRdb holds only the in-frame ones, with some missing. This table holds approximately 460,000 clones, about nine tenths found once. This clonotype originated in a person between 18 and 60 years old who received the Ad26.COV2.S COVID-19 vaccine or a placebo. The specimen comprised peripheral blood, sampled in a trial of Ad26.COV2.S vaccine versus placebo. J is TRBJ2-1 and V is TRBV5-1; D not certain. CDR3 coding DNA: TGCGCCAGCAGCTTGGTCGTGGGTTCCTACAATGAGCAGTTCTTC. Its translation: CASSLVVGSYNEQFF. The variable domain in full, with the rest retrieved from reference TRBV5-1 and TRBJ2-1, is KAGVTQTPRYLIKTRGQQVTLSCSPISGHRSVSWYQQTPGQGLQFLFEYFSETQRNKGNFPGRFSGRQFSNSRSEMNVSTLELGDSALYLCASSLVVGSYNEQFFGPGTRLTVL.